These 7 T cell receptor beta chains came from one sample sequenced in a study of blood T cell repertoires in COVID-19. The data were produced by immunoSEQ multiplex PCR, yet TCRdb's version contains in-frame clones alone and is incomplete. The sample records about 200,000 clones, 83% being singletons. Sequenced material: PBMCs or T cells enriched from blood (not recorded which). These receptors were taken from a woman aged 45-65 years who had been exposed to COVID-19.

The rearrangement links TRBV11-2 to TRBJ1-5, with a weak D call TRBD1 (6 bases). With 5 bases removed from V and 4 bases from J, the gap between germline ends came to 15 bases. CDR1 is SGHAT and CDR2 is FQNNGV in the germline V gene. This CDR3 comprises 15 residues. In nucleotides, the CDR3 is TGTGCCAGCAGCCAACAGGGAGGGGGAAATCAGCCCCAGCATTTT. Translation: CASSQQGGGNQPQHF.

This chain uses TRBV28 with TRBJ1-1, with no clear D. The CDR3 runs to 12 residues. The germline gives CDR1 MDHEN, CDR2 SYDVKM. Trimming took 6 bases from V and 8 from J, leaving 13 bases between them. The DNA for the CDR3 is TGTGCCAGCAGCACCGTCCCAGAAGAAGCTTTCTTT. Translation gives CASSTVPEEAFF.

The V and J genes are TRBV9 and TRBJ1-1, with a weak D call TRBD1 (5 bases). The V end lost 0 bases, the J end lost 5 bases, and 14 bases lay between the germline ends. CDR1 is SGDLS and CDR2 is YYNGEE in the germline V gene. The CDR3 sequence is 15 residues long. The CDR3 DNA sequence: TGTGCCAGCAGCGTAGATGCGGGGGTAGGGACTGAAGCTTTCTTT. It codes for CASSVDAGVGTEAFF.

The chain links TRBV19 to TRBJ2-2; unclear D gene. CDR1 and CDR2 (germline): LNHDA, SQIVND (reference sequence). The CDR3 sequence is 15 residues long. The V and J ends lost 2 bases and 1 base respectively, with 8 bases between them. The CDR3 loop is CASSIISVNTGELFF. The CDR3 DNA follows: TGTGCCAGTAGTATAATCTCCGTGAACACCGGGGAGCTGTTTTTT.

The V gene is TRBV2, the J gene TRBJ2-2, with D possibly TRBD1 on 6 matching bases. Germline lookup yields CDR1 SNHLY and CDR2 FYNNEI. The CDR3 is 14 residues long. V lost 4 bases and J 5 bases, leaving 11 bases between the germline ends. The CDR3 loop reads CASSGIRGTGELFF. The CDR3 DNA reads TGTGCCAGCAGTGGCATCAGGGGAACCGGGGAGCTGTTTTTT.

The chain uses TRBV6-5 and TRBJ2-7, with 8 bases fitting TRBD1. From germline, CDR1 is MNHEY and CDR2 SVGAGI. The junction had 6 bases not matched to a gene; V was cut back by 4 bases and J by 4 bases. The CDR3 extends over 14 amino acids. The DNA for the CDR3 is TGTGCCAGCAGTTTCCGACAGGGGATATACGAGCAGTACTTC. Protein: CASSFRQGIYEQYF.

The chain combines TRBV12-3 or TRBV12-4 with TRBJ2-1; the D gene is possibly TRBD2 (5 bases). CDR3 length: 12 residues. V gave up 6 bases and J gave up 7 bases, with 10 bases separating them. The CDR3 DNA follows: TGTGCCAGCAGCATCGGGGTGAATGAGCAGTTCTTC. It translates to CASSIGVNEQFF.